Listed below are T cell receptor beta chains from one sample, sequenced in a study of T-cell memory formation after mild COVID-19. One entry per CDR3 protein, called by TCRdb with MiXCR from the 5' RACE reads. The sample has about 360,000 distinct CDR3 sequences, 13% to 15% seen once. The sample consisted of PBMCs or a T cell subset sorted from them (not recorded which). These receptors were obtained from a young man who had mild COVID-19 (a few samples of this study predate the infection). Cell type and time point are not known. Each CDR3 is given with its conserved first and last residue. Fields, in order: CDR3 DNA, CDR3 protein, J gene, V gene, clone size, D gene. The D gene is left open where the match is weak. Not every row has a clone size; where given, it reads once, few, many or a size class.

TGTGCCAGCAGCCAACAGGTTGAAGCTTTCTTT,CASSQQVEAFF,TRBJ1-1,TRBV7-2,-,-
TGTGCCAGCAGTCACTCGGGGGGACAGCCCCAGCATTTT,CASSHSGGQPQHF,TRBJ1-5,TRBV6-2/TRBV6-3,-,-
TGTGCCAGCAGTTTTTTAGGTGCTAACTATGGCTACACCTTC,CASSFLGANYGYTF,TRBJ1-2,TRBV27,few,-
TGTGCCAACCAAGACTCGAACACCGGGGAGCTGTTTTTT,CANQDSNTGELFF,TRBJ2-2,TRBV12-3/TRBV12-4,many,-
TGTGCCAGCAGCAAAGATTTGACAGTGGGACTTAGCGGCAATCAGCCCCAGCATTTT,CASSKDLTVGLSGNQPQHF,TRBJ1-5,TRBV21-1,-,-
TGTGCCAGCAGCTTAGGCGGGGGGGGACTGAATGTGGAGACCCAGTACTTC,CASSLGGGGLNVETQYF,TRBJ2-5,TRBV7-6,-,TRBD2
TGTGCCAGCAGCGTTGGACCCCAATTGGAAAAACTGTTTTTT,CASSVGPQLEKLFF,TRBJ1-4,TRBV9,-,-
TGTGCCAGCAGTTTGGGCCAGGGCGTGCTATTGATGGCTTTCTTT,CASSLGQGVLLMAFF,TRBJ1-1,TRBV12-3/TRBV12-4,-,-
TGCGCCAGCAGCTTGGATCCCCTGGACATGGACAATCAGCCCCAGCATTTT,CASSLDPLDMDNQPQHF,TRBJ1-5,TRBV5-1,-,-
TGTGCCAGCACCACCGACAGGGGGCGCGGCTATGGCTACACCTTC,CASTTDRGRGYGYTF,TRBJ1-2,TRBV2,few,TRBD1
TGTGCCAGCAGTGAATCGGGACCGTGGACAGGACCCTACAATGAGCAGTTCTTC,CASSESGPWTGPYNEQFF,TRBJ2-1,TRBV25-1,-,TRBD1
TGCGCCAGCAGCCCCGAGGCTAGCGGGGTAAGTGATGAGCAGTTCTTC,CASSPEASGVSDEQFF,TRBJ2-1,TRBV5-1,-,TRBD2
TGTGCCAGTACCCCCGGGACAGGGTTCACTGAAGCTTTCTTT,CASTPGTGFTEAFF,TRBJ1-1,TRBV19,few,TRBD1
TGCGCCAGCAGCCTCGACCAAGATACGCAGTATTTT,CASSLDQDTQYF,TRBJ2-3,TRBV4-1,many,-
TGTGCCAGCAGGGCAGGACGACTCAAAGAGACCCAGTACTTC,CASRAGRLKETQYF,TRBJ2-5,TRBV2,-,-
TGCAGCGTCGGGACAGACCCTGAAGCTTTCTTT,CSVGTDPEAFF,TRBJ1-1,TRBV29-1,-,TRBD1
TGTGCCATCAGCCGCGAGGGTACCGAGACCCAGTACTTC,CAISREGTETQYF,TRBJ2-5,TRBV10-3,few,-
TGCAGTGCCATCACTAGCGGGGGGACCCAAGAGACCCAGTACTTC,CSAITSGGTQETQYF,TRBJ2-5,TRBV20-1,-,TRBD2
TGTGCCAGCAGTTGGGACCGAACATCCCAGTACTACGAGCAGTACTTC,CASSWDRTSQYYEQYF,TRBJ2-7,TRBV6-5,-,-
TGTGCCAGAGGGGCTTGGTCGAACACAGATACGCAGTATTTT,CARGAWSNTDTQYF,TRBJ2-3,TRBV6-2/TRBV6-3,-,-
TGTGCCAATCCGGACAGGGGCGGCAACGGGGAGCTGTTTTTT,CANPDRGGNGELFF,TRBJ2-2,TRBV19,-,TRBD1
TGCGCCAGCAGCTTGGCCGCTAGCGGGGGGGCCACCGATACGCAGTATTTT,CASSLAASGGATDTQYF,TRBJ2-3,TRBV5-1,many,TRBD2
TGTGCCATCTCACCGGACAGGGTGAACACCGGGGAGCTGTTTTTT,CAISPDRVNTGELFF,TRBJ2-2,TRBV10-3,-,TRBD1
TGCGCCAGCAGCTCAGGAGTTTTCAACTATGGCTACACCTTC,CASSSGVFNYGYTF,TRBJ1-2,TRBV5-1,few,-
TGTGCCAGCAGCAAGGGACAGATGGTAGCAGATACGCAGTATTTT,CASSKGQMVADTQYF,TRBJ2-3,TRBV7-9,few,TRBD1
TGTGCCAGCTCTTCGGCCCCCCGGGCCTCCTACGAGCAGTACTTC,CASSSAPRASYEQYF,TRBJ2-7,TRBV13,many,-
TGTGCCAGCAGCTTAGACGGGACTCCCCCTAATTCACCCCTCCACTTT,CASSLDGTPPNSPLHF,TRBJ1-6,TRBV7-2,few,-
TGTGCCACCACCCGGACTAGATTCTACGAGCAGTACTTC,CATTRTRFYEQYF,TRBJ2-7,TRBV6-1,-,TRBD2
TGCGCCAGCAGCTTGACCCAGGGATCCAGGGTTGGCTACACCTTC,CASSLTQGSRVGYTF,TRBJ1-2,TRBV5-1,-,-
TGCAGTGCTAGTGTGCAGCTGAACACTGAAGCTTTCTTT,CSASVQLNTEAFF,TRBJ1-1,TRBV20-1,-,-
TGTGCCAGCAGCGGGGGGCCCTGGTTTGATGAGCAGTTCTTC,CASSGGPWFDEQFF,TRBJ2-1,TRBV9,few,-
TGTGCCAGCAGCTCGCCGGTTGACTGGAACACTGAAGCTTTCTTT,CASSSPVDWNTEAFF,TRBJ1-1,TRBV7-8,few,-
TGTGCCAGCAGTAGGTCCCGGTCTCCTTACAATGAGCAGTTCTTC,CASSRSRSPYNEQFF,TRBJ2-1,TRBV6-2/TRBV6-3,few,-
TGTGCCATCACCGAGGGCAGGAAGACCGGGGAGCTGTTTTTT,CAITEGRKTGELFF,TRBJ2-2,TRBV10-3,-,-
TGCGCCAGTATGACAGGGGGGTTTGGTCCGACAGATACGCAGTATTTT,CASMTGGFGPTDTQYF,TRBJ2-3,TRBV5-1,-,TRBD1
TGTGCCAGCAGGGCAGGGTGGGCCCAGGAGACCCAGTACTTC,CASRAGWAQETQYF,TRBJ2-5,TRBV27,few,-
TGTGCCAGCAGCCGTCTAGTCGTGGCGTGGCCAATCTATGGCTACACCTTC,CASSRLVVAWPIYGYTF,TRBJ1-2,TRBV7-9,-,-
TGTGCCAGCAGTCCCCAAGGGCAGGGCTACGAGCAGTACTTC,CASSPQGQGYEQYF,TRBJ2-7,TRBV12-3/TRBV12-4,many,-
TGCGCCAGCACCCCGGGGGGCCCTCAAGAGACCCAGTACTTC,CASTPGGPQETQYF,TRBJ2-5,TRBV5-1,-,-
TGTGCCAGCATTCGGGCCGGGAACACTGAAGCTTTCTTT,CASIRAGNTEAFF,TRBJ1-1,TRBV27,few,-